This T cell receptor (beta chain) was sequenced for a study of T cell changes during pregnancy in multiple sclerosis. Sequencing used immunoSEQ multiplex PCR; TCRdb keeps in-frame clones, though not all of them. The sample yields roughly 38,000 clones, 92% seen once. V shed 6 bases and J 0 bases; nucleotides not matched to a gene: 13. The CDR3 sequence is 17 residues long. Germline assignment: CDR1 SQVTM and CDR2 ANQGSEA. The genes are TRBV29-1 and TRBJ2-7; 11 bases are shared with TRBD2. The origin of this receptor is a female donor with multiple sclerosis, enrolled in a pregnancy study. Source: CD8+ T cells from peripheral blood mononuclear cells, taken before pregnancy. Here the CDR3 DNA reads TGCAGCGTATCGGGACTAGCGGTCTCCGAAACCTCCTACGAGCAGTACTTC. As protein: CSVSGLAVSETSYEQYF.